The 14 T cell receptor beta chains presented below share a single source sample, sequenced in a study of human T cells and chemical hapten exposure. TCRdb processed the RACE reads anew with MiXCR; each CDR3 protein has one entry. The profile covers around 95,000 distinct CDR3 sequences, with more than 10% appearing a single time and under 4% taken by the ten largest. The time point is: pre-sensitization, week 0. Treatment specified: therapeutic diphenylcyclopropenone sensitization with weekly scalp DPC. The sample consisted of whole blood, taken in connection with sensitization to the hapten diphenylcyclopropenone (DPC). These receptors were taken from a woman aged 55-75 years with alopecia areata. Some clones in this sample may be carry-over from other donors' samples.

V is TRBV4-1 and J is TRBJ2-1; 11 nucleotides agree with TRBD2. Per germline, CDR1 MGHRA and CDR2 YSYEKL. V lost 1 base to trimming and J lost 2 bases; unmatched junction nucleotides: 4. There are 17 residues in the CDR3. This CDR3 reads CASSQAKGLAAYNEQFF. CDR3 nucleotide sequence: TGCGCCAGCAGCCAAGCGAAGGGACTAGCGGCCTACAATGAGCAGTTCTTC.

This clonotype appeared a few times. This chain connects TRBV18 to TRBJ1-5, with 9 bases fitting TRBD1. The CDR3 runs to 15 residues. The junction had 4 bases not matched to a gene; V was cut back by 0 bases and J by 7 bases. Germline V lookup: CDR1 KGHSH, CDR2 LQKENI. This chain's CDR3 is CASSPPGQGRQPQHF. The CDR3 DNA reads as TGTGCCAGCTCACCACCGGGACAGGGCCGGCAGCCCCAGCATTTT.

In its sample, this clonotype was seen a few times. The V call is TRBV19, the J call TRBJ2-1, with 9 bases matching TRBD2. V trimming: 6 bases; J trimming: 7 bases; junction bases outside the gene matches: 4. This CDR3 has 13 residues. Germline-derived CDR1 and CDR2 are LNHDA and SQIVND (reference sequence). CDR3 DNA: TGTGCCAGTAGGACTAGCGGTGGGAATGAGCAGTTCTTC. This gives the protein CASRTSGGNEQFF.

In the case of this clonotype: Just one base apart from a much larger clone, this may be a read error. V gene TRBV2 combines with J gene TRBJ1-6; 7 bases map to TRBD1. The CDR3 totals 17 residues. V lost 6 bases and J lost 2; bases outside the gene matches: 10. CDR1 and CDR2 (germline): SNHLY, FYNNEI. The CDR3 region is CASRRGTASPYNSPLHF. The CDR3 nucleotides read TGTGCCAGCAGGAGAGGGACAGCGAGCCCCTATAATTCACCCCTCCACTTT.

The J gene is TRBJ2-3, the V gene TRBV12-3 or TRBV12-4; D perhaps matches TRBD2 (7 bases). This CDR3 has 16 residues. Trimming removed 0 bases from V and 3 bases from J, with 13 bases in between. CDR3 bases: TGTGCCAGCAGTTTAGCGGGGGGGCCTCCTACAGATACGCAGTATTTT. This sequence encodes CASSLAGGPPTDTQYF.

The chain combines TRBV15 with TRBJ2-1; TRBD2 aligns across 8 bases. The germline V gene encodes CDR1 LNHNV and CDR2 YYDKDF (reference sequence). Trimming removed 0 bases from V and 4 bases from J; junction bases left unmatched: 5. The CDR3 covers 16 residues. CDR3: CATSRELSGGYNEQFF. CDR3 nucleotides: TGTGCCACCAGCAGAGAACTAAGCGGGGGATACAATGAGCAGTTCTTC.

The chain uses TRBV5-5 and TRBJ1-5; TRBD1 is a possible D gene (5 bases). The germline V gene has CDR1 SGHKS and CDR2 YYEKEE (reference sequence). Between the trimmed V and J ends, which lost 3 bases and 5 bases, there was a span of 15 bases. The CDR3 loop spans 15 amino acids. CDR3 in DNA: TGTGCCAGCAGCTGGGGACCAGGTGATTATCAGCCCCAGCATTTT. It translates to CASSWGPGDYQPQHF.

This clonotype was observed once. One junction end does not reproduce the germline sequence, and a read error may be involved. The chain employs TRBV10-3 and TRBJ1-5; no definite D call. This CDR3 has 12 residues. CDR1 ENHRY and CDR2 SYGVKD come from the germline V gene. CDR3 DNA sequence: TGTGCCATCAGCCACAGCAGTCAGCCCCAGCATTTT. Protein sequence: CAISHSSQPQHF.

This clonotype was counted between two and nine times. This chain joins TRBV29-1 and TRBJ2-5; D gene unclear. The CDR3 is made up of 13 amino acids. Trimming cost V 3 bases and J 1 base, with 9 bases left between them. Germline CDR1 reads SQVTM; CDR2 reads ANQGSEA. CDR3 sequence (DNA): TGCAGCGTTGACCAAAGTCTCCAAGAGACCCAGTACTTC. Its translation is CSVDQSLQETQYF.

The chain links TRBV14 to TRBJ1-1, with 7 bases identical to TRBD1. CDR1 is SGHDN and CDR2 is FVKESK in the germline V gene. The V and J ends lost 8 bases and 11 bases, in that order; junction bases with no gene match: 8. The CDR3 runs 11 residues. In DNA form, the CDR3 reads TGTGCCAGCGGAGACAGGGTGCGGGCTTTCTTT. The encoded protein is CASGDRVRAFF.

The chain uses TRBV2 and TRBJ1-2; 9 nucleotides align to TRBD1. V was pared by 7 bases and J by 4 bases, with 13 bases of the junction left unmatched. The CDR3 runs 16 residues. CDR1 is SNHLY, CDR2 FYNNEI, per germline. The CDR3 nucleotides read TGTGCCAGCAAACAAGATATTACAGGGGGCCTCTATGGCTACACCTTC. Protein sequence: CASKQDITGGLYGYTF. Full variable domain (outside the CDR3, taken from reference TRBV2 and TRBJ1-2): EPEVTQTPSHQVTQMGQEVILRCVPISNHLYFYWYRQILGQKVEFLVSFYNNEISEKSEIFDDQFSVERPDGSNFTLKIRSTKLEDSAMYFCASKQDITGGLYGYTFGSGTRLTVV.

In its sample, this clonotype was seen many times. This chain connects TRBV5-1 to TRBJ2-3, with 9 bases that match TRBD1. CDR1 and CDR2 (germline): SGHRS, YFSETQ. This CDR3 spans 16 amino acids. J gave up 5 bases and V 8 bases, and 15 bases lay outside the gene matches. The CDR3 coding sequence is TGCGCCAGTGGTCAGGAAGGGGGACAGGGAGAAGATACGCAGTATTTT. It translates to CASGQEGGQGEDTQYF.

This clonotype has a count of ten or more. The rearrangement joins TRBV5-5 to TRBJ2-3; 7 nucleotides agree with TRBD1. V lost 0 bases and J lost 1; bases outside the gene matches: 2. The CDR3 extends over 15 amino acids. Germline V gene lookup returns CDR1 SGHKS and CDR2 YYEKEE (reference sequence). The CDR3 spells CASSLVGGGTDTQYF. In DNA form, the CDR3 reads TGTGCCAGCAGCTTGGTAGGGGGCGGCACAGATACGCAGTATTTT.

This clonotype occurred many times. The chain is built from TRBV7-2 and TRBJ1-5; unclear D gene. The CDR3 length is 14 residues. Germline-derived CDR1 and CDR2 are SGHTA and FQGNSA. Trimming left V 1 base short and J 6 bases short, with 10 bases between. The CDR3 sequence is CASSLGLAGQPQHF. CDR3 coding DNA: TGTGCCAGCAGCTTAGGGCTGGCGGGTCAGCCCCAGCATTTT.